These T cell receptor beta chains were read from a single sample in a study of blood T cell repertoires in COVID-19. Data came from immunoSEQ multiplex PCR; TCRdb stores just in-frame clones and leaves some out. The sample lists 200,000 to 300,000 clones, about 90% occurring once. The material sequenced was peripheral blood. These receptors were collected from a man aged 25 to 40 with COVID-19, enrolled during active disease. Each CDR3 is given with its conserved first and last residue. D genes are given only for firm matches. The listing skips clone size in some rows; elsewhere it reads once, few, many or a size class.

abundance	v_gene	len	d_gene	j_gene	CDR3nt	CDR3aa
-	TRBV19	15	TRBD1	TRBJ1-5	TGTGCCAGTAGTATAGGACAGGGGGTGGATCAGCCCCAGCATTTT	CASSIGQGVDQPQHF
once	TRBV6-5	15	TRBD1	TRBJ1-4	TGTGCCAGCAGTTACCGAGGACAGGCGGCCGAAAAACTGTTTTTT	CASSYRGQAAEKLFF
-	TRBV14	15	-	TRBJ2-2	TGTGCCAGCAGCCAAGTATCCTCAGGGACCGGGGAGCTGTTTTTT	CASSQVSSGTGELFF
-	TRBV7-3	14	-	TRBJ2-1	TGTGCCAGCAGCCCCGGACGGGGATACAATGAGCAGTTCTTC	CASSPGRGYNEQFF
-	TRBV2	14	-	TRBJ1-3	TGTGCCAGCATCGGTCGTTTCTCTGGAAACACCATATATTTT	CASIGRFSGNTIYF
-	TRBV3-1/TRBV3-2	14	-	TRBJ1-2	TGTGCCAGCAGCCCGAAAGACAGGAACTATGGCTACACCTTC	CASSPKDRNYGYTF
-	TRBV19	13	TRBD1	TRBJ2-5	TGTGCCAGTAGTGCTACAGGGGCTGAGACCCAGTACTTC	CASSATGAETQYF
-	TRBV4-1	17	-	TRBJ1-6	TGCGCCAGCAGCCAACAAGTGACACCCCCGACAAATTCACCCCTCCACTTT	CASSQQVTPPTNSPLHF
-	TRBV9	14	-	TRBJ2-7	TGTGCCAGCAGCCTGGCGGAGGGCCCCTACGAGCAGTACTTC	CASSLAEGPYEQYF
-	TRBV25-1	15	TRBD1	TRBJ1-1	TGTGCCAGCAGGGGGACAGGGGGATTAAACACTGAAGCTTTCTTT	CASRGTGGLNTEAFF
-	TRBV5-1	15	TRBD1	TRBJ1-4	TGCGCCAGCAGCGAAACCGGGACAGCGTATGAAAAACTGTTTTTT	CASSETGTAYEKLFF
-	TRBV7-9	18	TRBD1	TRBJ1-6	TGTGCCAGCAGCCGTGACAGGGGAAGCAGTGCCGTGGGTTCACCCCTCCACTTT	CASSRDRGSSAVGSPLHF
-	TRBV5-1	17	TRBD1	TRBJ1-1	TGCGCCAGCAGCTTGCTAACCGGGACAGAACTGAACACTGAAGCTTTCTTT	CASSLLTGTELNTEAFF
-	TRBV2	14	-	TRBJ1-1	TGTGCCAGCAGTGAATACTCAGGGTGGACTGAAGCTTTCTTT	CASSEYSGWTEAFF
-	TRBV19	15	TRBD1	TRBJ2-1	TGTGCCAGTAGTCCCCGACAGGGGGCGCGGAATGAGCAGTTCTTC	CASSPRQGARNEQFF
-	TRBV19	14	-	TRBJ2-1	TGTGCCAGTAGTATTACGCCGGTTGGCAATGAGCAGTTCTTC	CASSITPVGNEQFF
-	TRBV11-2	14	-	TRBJ1-3	TGTGCCAGCAGCTACCGGGGCTCTGGAAACACCATATATTTT	CASSYRGSGNTIYF
-	TRBV5-4	15	TRBD1	TRBJ2-2	TGTGCCAGCAGCCCCGGACAGGGAGTGGCCGGGGAGCTGTTTTTT	CASSPGQGVAGELFF
-	TRBV6-5	15	TRBD2	TRBJ2-5	TGTGCCAGCACCTTAAGACCAGCGGGGAAAGAGACCCAGTACTTC	CASTLRPAGKETQYF
-	TRBV5-5	15	TRBD1	TRBJ1-4	TGTGCCAGCAGCTTGGCAGACAGGGGGCGTGAAAAACTGTTTTTT	CASSLADRGREKLFF
-	TRBV5-4	16	TRBD2	TRBJ2-1	TGTGCCAGCAGCTTGGATCTAGCGGGGACCTACAATGAGCAGTTCTTC	CASSLDLAGTYNEQFF
-	TRBV3-1/TRBV3-2	13	TRBD1	TRBJ1-2	TGTGCCACCTCGGAGGGACAGTACTATGGCTACACCTTC	CATSEGQYYGYTF
few	TRBV2	15	TRBD1	TRBJ1-2	TGTGCCAGCAGTTTCGAGCTCAGGACAGGGGGCGGCTACACCTTC	CASSFELRTGGGYTF
-	TRBV18	15	-	TRBJ2-3	TGTGCCAGCCTTCCTAGGGGGGGTCCCACAGATACGCAGTATTTT	CASLPRGGPTDTQYF
-	TRBV2	14	-	TRBJ2-3	TGTGCCAGCACCGGCCCTCGAGGGAAAGATACGCAGTATTTT	CASTGPRGKDTQYF
-	TRBV7-3	15	TRBD2	TRBJ2-3	TGTGCCAGCAGTTTTCTAGCGGGGGGGACAGATACGCAGTATTTT	CASSFLAGGTDTQYF
-	TRBV7-3	14	-	TRBJ1-2	TGTGCCAGCAGCCCCGGGGGGGCTGGCTATGGCTACACCTTC	CASSPGGAGYGYTF
-	TRBV15	16	TRBD1	TRBJ2-3	TGTGCCACCAGCAGAGATAGGACAGGGGGCGTAGATACGCAGTATTTT	CATSRDRTGGVDTQYF
-	TRBV19	11	-	TRBJ1-2	TGTGCCAGTACCTTTCAGGGGGGCTACACCTTC	CASTFQGGYTF